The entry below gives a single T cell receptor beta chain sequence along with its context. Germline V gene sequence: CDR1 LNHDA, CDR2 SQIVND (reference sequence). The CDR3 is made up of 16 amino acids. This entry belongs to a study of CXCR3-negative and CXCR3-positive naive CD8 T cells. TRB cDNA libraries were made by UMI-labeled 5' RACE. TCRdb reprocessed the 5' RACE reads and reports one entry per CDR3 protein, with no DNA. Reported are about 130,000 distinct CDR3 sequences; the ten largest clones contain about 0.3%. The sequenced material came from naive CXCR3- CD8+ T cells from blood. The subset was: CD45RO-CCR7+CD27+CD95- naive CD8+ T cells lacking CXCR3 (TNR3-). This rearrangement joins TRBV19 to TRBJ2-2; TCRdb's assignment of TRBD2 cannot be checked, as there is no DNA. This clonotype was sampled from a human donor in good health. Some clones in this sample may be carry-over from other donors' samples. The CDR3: CASRMGKLADTGELFF.